The rows below give T cell receptor beta chains drawn from one sample of a study of T cell changes during pregnancy in multiple sclerosis. Produced via immunoSEQ multiplex PCR; TCRdb's table is partial and in-frame only. The data contain under 4,000 clones, about nine tenths of them singletons. Source: CD8+ T cells from peripheral blood mononuclear cells, taken in the first trimester of pregnancy. All receptors derive from a female donor in good health, enrolled as a control in a pregnancy study. Both conserved end residues are part of each CDR3. The order of the fields is V gene, clone size, D gene, J gene, CDR3 DNA, CDR3 protein. A D gene is named only where the DNA matches it firmly. Size is stated for part of the rows, as once, few or many counts, or as a class when the clone is expanded.

>TRBV4-1|few|TRBD1|TRBJ1-2
TGCGCCAGCAGCCAAGATCCAGGGGGGAACTATGGCTACACCTTC
CASSQDPGGNYGYTF
>TRBV30|.|TRBD1|TRBJ1-2
TGTGCCTGGAGTGGGACAGGCACGGGAGGCTACACCTTC
CAWSGTGTGGYTF
>TRBV5-1|few|.|TRBJ2-1
TGCGCCAGCAGCCCTGGGGCAGGGTTCTACAATGAGCAGTTCTTC
CASSPGAGFYNEQFF
>TRBV27|.|.|TRBJ2-1
TGTGCCAGCAGTTTATCGTACAGCTCCTACAATGAGCAGTTCTTC
CASSLSYSSYNEQFF
>TRBV10-2|.|.|TRBJ2-1
TGCGCCAGCAGTGATAGGACTGCCTCCTACAATGAGCAATTCTTC
CASSDRTASYNEQFF
>TRBV11-2|.|TRBD1|TRBJ1-1
TGTGCCAGCAGCTTAGGTTCAGGGGGCACAGCTTTCTTT
CASSLGSGGTAFF
>TRBV6-5|.|.|TRBJ1-4
TGTGCCAGCGGTGAGGGATTCGGTGAAAAACTGTTTTTT
CASGEGFGEKLFF
>TRBV6-6|.|TRBD2|TRBJ2-7
TGTGCCAGCATCCTCGGGACTAGCGGGAGTGAGCAGTACTTC
CASILGTSGSEQYF
>TRBV4-2|.|TRBD2|TRBJ2-1
TGTGCCAGCAGCCAGGTACTAGCGGGAGCCACAGGGCAGTTCTTC
CASSQVLAGATGQFF
>TRBV5-6|.|TRBD1|TRBJ2-5
TGTGCCAGCAGTCCGGACAGGGGAGAGACCCAGTACTTC
CASSPDRGETQYF
>TRBV6-4|.|.|TRBJ1-2
TGTGCCAGCAGCCCAGGACAGCCCCGGTACTATGGCTACACCTTC
CASSPGQPRYYGYTF
>TRBV19|.|.|TRBJ2-1
TGTGCCAGTAGTCCCATCAACAACTATTACAATGAGCAGTTCTTC
CASSPINNYYNEQFF
>TRBV28|.|.|TRBJ2-7
TGTGCCAGTAGGAGCTCCTACGAGCAGTACTTC
CASRSSYEQYF
>TRBV6-5|.|TRBD2|TRBJ2-2
TGTGCCAGCAGTTATAGCGGGGGCGGGGAGCTGTTTTTT
CASSYSGGGELFF
>TRBV7-9|few|.|TRBJ1-1
TGTGCCAGCAGCTTAGCGCTTCGCCTACCGATGGCTGAAGCTTTCTTT
CASSLALRLPMAEAFF
>TRBV5-4|.|.|TRBJ1-1
TGTGCCAGCAGCGGCGTAACCGGGATCGAAGCTTTCTTT
CASSGVTGIEAFF
>TRBV30|few|.|TRBJ1-1
TGTGCCTGGAGTCCAACGACGCTAAGGGGGAACACTGAAGCTTTCTTT
CAWSPTTLRGNTEAFF
>TRBV15|.|TRBD2|TRBJ2-1
TGTGCCACCAGCAGAGCACTAGCGGAGAACAATGAGCAGTTCTTC
CATSRALAENNEQFF
>TRBV7-6|.|.|TRBJ2-7
TGTGCCAGCACCGAAAAGCACGGGGACTACGAGCAGTACTTC
CASTEKHGDYEQYF
>TRBV11-3|.|.|TRBJ2-3
TGTGCCAGCAGCTTAGGTCCTAGCGAGGGCACAGATACGCAGTATTTT
CASSLGPSEGTDTQYF